The 28 T cell receptor beta chains below come from one sample, sequenced in a study of T cell responses to AZD1222 COVID-19 vaccine. Sequencing was performed with immunoSEQ multiplex PCR; in TCRdb, only in-frame clones are kept and a portion is missing. The sample has more than 35,000 clones, 75% to 85% seen once; the top ten hold 40% to 65%. The source was peripheral blood, collected on day 0 of AZD1222 vaccination. The receptors originated from an adult in good health.

The J gene is TRBJ1-6, the V gene TRBV7-2, with TRBD1 matching over 8 bases. CDR1 SGHTA and CDR2 FQGNSA come from the germline V gene. V lost 0 bases and J lost 7; bases outside the gene matches: 2. The CDR3 loop spans 15 amino acids. CDR3 coding DNA: TGTGCCAGCAGCTTAGCCGGGACAGGCAATTCACCCCTCCACTTT. This gives the protein CASSLAGTGNSPLHF.

The chain is built from TRBV9 and TRBJ2-5; 10 bases match TRBD2. Germline V gene sequence: CDR1 SGDLS, CDR2 YYNGEE. Trimming at V came to 2 bases and at J to 2 bases, leaving 6 bases not matched to a gene. The CDR3 sequence is 16 residues long. CDR3 sequence reads: CASSVTTTSGQETQYF. The CDR3 DNA sequence: TGTGCCAGCAGCGTGACGACGACTAGCGGGCAAGAGACCCAGTACTTC.

The chain links TRBV28 to TRBJ1-2; 7 bases are shared with TRBD1. The CDR3 consists of 13 residues. The germline V gene encodes CDR1 MDHEN and CDR2 SYDVKM. V trimming: 5 bases; J trimming: 3 bases; junction bases outside the gene matches: 3. The CDR3 sequence: CASSPQGYYGYTF. DNA for the CDR3: TGTGCCAGCAGTCCACAGGGGTACTATGGCTACACCTTC.

The chain has TRBV6-6 and TRBJ2-7; D not certain. CDR3 length: 11 residues. Germline CDR1 MNHNY, CDR2 SVGAGI (reference sequence). Trimming pared 0 bases from V and 7 bases from J, leaving 4 bases between. The CDR3 DNA is TGTGCCAGCAGTTACTCGGGGGAGCAGTACTTC. It codes for CASSYSGEQYF.

The chain has TRBV7-3 and TRBJ2-3, with D possibly matching TRBD2 (5 bases). V lost 5 bases and J lost 3, with 12 bases in between. The CDR3 has 14 residues. The germline V gene has CDR1 SGHTA and CDR2 FQGTGA. CDR3 in DNA: TGTGCCAGCAGCCTCGGACTGCTTACAGATACGCAGTATTTT. This codes for CASSLGLLTDTQYF. Full variable domain (remainder filled in from reference TRBV7-3 and TRBJ2-3): GAGVSQTPSNKVTEKGKYVELRCDPISGHTALYWYRQSLGQGPEFLIYFQGTGAADDSGLPNDRFFAVRPEGSVSTLKIQRTERGDSAVYLCASSLGLLTDTQYFGPGTRLTVL.

V and J are TRBV28 and TRBJ1-5; D possibly corresponds to TRBD1 (6 bases). Looked up from germline, CDR1 is MDHEN and CDR2 is SYDVKM. V dropped 6 bases and J dropped 3 bases, with 18 bases sitting between them. The length of the CDR3 is 16 residues. The DNA of the CDR3 is TGTGCCAGCAGAGAACAGCACAGGGAGGACAATCAGCCCCAGCATTTT. This translates into CASREQHREDNQPQHF.

This clone came up a few times. Here the CDR3 DNA reads TGTGCCAGCAGTTCGGACTATGGCGGGAGCGGCAATGAGCAGTTCTTC. It specifies CASSSDYGGSGNEQFF. J is TRBJ2-1 and V is TRBV5-8, with 7 bases matching TRBD2. Germline V lookup: CDR1 SGHTS, CDR2 YDEGEE. The CDR3 extends over 16 amino acids. V was pared by 5 bases and J by 6 bases, with 14 bases of the junction left unmatched. Supplemented by reference TRBV5-8 and TRBJ2-1, the full variable domain reads EAGVTQSPTHLIKTRGQQATLRCSPISGHTSVYWYQQALGLGLQFLLWYDEGEERNRGNFPPRFSGRQFPNYSSELNVNALELEDSALYLCASSSDYGGSGNEQFFGPGTRLTVL.

This clone was picked up a small number of times. The rearrangement links TRBV28 to TRBJ1-2; D perhaps matches TRBD1 (5 bases). CDR1 and CDR2 from the germline V gene are MDHEN and SYDVKM. This CDR3 region has 14 residues. The V gene lost 4 bases and the J gene lost 3 bases, with 12 bases spanning the gap. The CDR3 nucleotides are TGTGCCAGCAGTTACGGTGTGGGGCACTATGGCTACACCTTC. Its protein product is CASSYGVGHYGYTF.

The chain has TRBV20-1 and TRBJ2-5; D is unresolved. CDR3 size: 14 residues. The germline V and J ends were trimmed by 3 bases and 0 bases, with 11 bases remaining between them. Germline V gene data show CDR1 as DFQATT and CDR2 as SNEGSKA (reference sequence). CDR3 nucleotides: TGCAGTGCTAGTGCCCATCTGTACCAAGAGACCCAGTACTTC. Translation gives CSASAHLYQETQYF.

This clone is a singleton in its sample. The chain employs TRBV3-1 (or the pseudogene TRBV3-2) and TRBJ1-3; TRBD1 aligns across 9 bases. V lost 0 bases, J lost 2 bases, and 11 bases stayed unmatched. Germline-derived CDR1 and CDR2 are LGHDT and YNNKEL (reference sequence). This CDR3 spans 19 amino acids. The CDR3 protein is CASSQEGSGQGLPGNTIYF. The CDR3 DNA reads TGTGCCAGCAGCCAAGAAGGCAGTGGACAGGGGCTTCCTGGAAACACCATATATTTT.

This clone was seen a few times. This rearrangement joins TRBV19 to TRBJ2-1, with a possible D match to TRBD1 (6 bases). CDR1 and CDR2 from the germline V gene are LNHDA and SQIVND (reference sequence). The length of the CDR3 is 14 residues. The V gene lost 7 bases and the J gene lost 4 bases, with 14 bases spanning the gap. CDR3: CASMRTGLYNEQFF. The CDR3 DNA is TGTGCCAGTATGCGAACAGGGCTATACAATGAGCAGTTCTTC.

V usage is TRBV2 and J usage is TRBJ2-2; 7 bases agree with TRBD1. After removal of 3 bases from V and 7 bases from J, the junction contained 14 bases not matched to a gene. CDR1 and CDR2 (germline): SNHLY, FYNNEI. This CDR3 is 17 amino acids long. The CDR3 DNA reads TGTGCCAGCAGTGACGCCCGGTACAGGGGTGATGGCGGGGAGCTGTTTTTT. As protein: CASSDARYRGDGGELFF.

This chain connects TRBV2 to TRBJ1-5; D may be TRBD1 (5 bases). Germline CDR1 reads SNHLY; CDR2 reads FYNNEI. V shed 7 bases and J shed 6 bases, with 16 bases lying between them. This CDR3 spans 14 amino acids. The CDR3 sequence: CASTPNGGTQPQHF. The CDR3, as DNA: TGTGCCAGCACCCCCAACGGGGGGACTCAGCCCCAGCATTTT.

The count of this clone is one. The rearrangement uses TRBV24-1 and TRBJ2-3; D is possibly TRBD1 (8 bases). Germline V gene sequence: CDR1 KGHDR, CDR2 SFDVKD. The CDR3 sequence is 15 residues long. V shed 2 bases and J shed 3 bases, with 11 bases lying between them. The CDR3 DNA reads TGTGCCACCAGTGATTACAGGGGGGGTACAGATACGCAGTATTTT. Translation: CATSDYRGGTDTQYF.

The J gene is TRBJ2-2, the V gene TRBV6-2 or TRBV6-3, with 13 bases that match TRBD2. This CDR3 comprises 15 residues. Germline CDR1 and CDR2: MNHEY and SVGEGT. Trimming removed 4 bases from V and 6 bases from J; junction bases left unmatched: 2. The CDR3 sequence is CASSLGLAGPGELFF. CDR3 in DNA: TGTGCCAGCAGTTTGGGACTAGCGGGGCCCGGGGAGCTGTTTTTT.

The J gene is TRBJ2-2, the V gene TRBV20-1, with no clear D. There are 14 residues in the CDR3. The ends were cut back, 3 bases at V and 1 base at J, with 9 bases in the middle. Germline CDR1 DFQATT, CDR2 SNEGSKA (reference sequence). The CDR3 region has the DNA TGCAGTGCTAGTCGGCAGAAGAACACCGGGGAGCTGTTTTTT. As protein: CSASRQKNTGELFF.

This chain connects TRBV2 to TRBJ1-6; the D gene is possibly TRBD1 (6 bases). Germline loops: CDR1 SNHLY, CDR2 FYNNEI. Trimming removed 6 bases from V and 8 bases from J, with 14 bases in between. The CDR3 has 14 amino acids. The CDR3 sequence: CASRRDTTYSPLHF. DNA of the CDR3: TGTGCCAGCAGGCGGGACACAACCTATTCACCCCTCCACTTT.

DNA for the CDR3: TGTGCCAGCAGCAGACCGGGACAGGGCAGGGATACGCAGTATTTT. Encoded protein: CASSRPGQGRDTQYF. The chain uses TRBV7-9 and TRBJ2-3; TRBD1 aligns across 9 bases. The ends lost 5 bases at V and 6 bases at J; junction bases unmatched: 9. Germline lookup yields CDR1 SEHNR and CDR2 FQNEAQ (reference sequence). The length of the CDR3 is 15 residues.

The chain employs TRBV4-1 and TRBJ2-2, with 11 bases fitting TRBD2. J was trimmed by 3 bases and V by 5 bases; bases with no gene match: 8. The CDR3 length is 17 residues. CDR1 is MGHRA and CDR2 is YSYEKL in the germline V gene. DNA of the CDR3: TGCGCCAGCAGCAGGACTAGCGGGCCCCTGGACACCGGGGAGCTGTTTTTT. Its translation is CASSRTSGPLDTGELFF.

In this sample, this clone turned up a few times. The V gene is TRBV9, the J gene TRBJ1-1, with D maybe TRBD1 (6 bases). The CDR3 contains 14 residues. V shed 0 bases and J shed 11 bases, with 17 bases lying between them. CDR1 is SGDLS and CDR2 is YYNGEE in the germline V gene. CDR3 bases: TGTGCCAGCAGCGTAGGCGGCGGCGAGGGGGTGGCTTTCTTT. It encodes CASSVGGGEGVAFF.

The chain joins TRBV6-5 to TRBJ2-3, with D uncertain. Germline CDR1 reads MNHEY; CDR2 reads SVGAGI. This CDR3 has 13 residues. The germline V and J ends were trimmed by 6 bases and 5 bases, with 12 bases remaining between them. CDR3 sequence: CASSGSLGDTQYF. CDR3 coding DNA: TGTGCCAGCAGCGGTAGCTTGGGAGATACGCAGTATTTT.

This chain links TRBV18 with TRBJ1-4; D possibly corresponds to TRBD1 (6 bases). The CDR3 spans 15 residues. Trimming shortened V by 5 bases and J by 4 bases, and 14 bases separated the two germline ends. Germline CDR1 is KGHSH and CDR2 is LQKENI. CDR3: CASSTRTAYNEKLFF. The CDR3 coding sequence is TGTGCCAGCTCAACCCGGACAGCCTATAATGAAAAACTGTTTTTT.

The genes are TRBV11-2 and TRBJ2-2; D is ambiguous. V was cut by 0 bases and J by 3 bases, with 17 bases left in between. This CDR3 region has 18 residues. Germline loops: CDR1 SGHAT, CDR2 FQNNGV. CDR3 protein: CASSLETFMPGDTGELFF. The CDR3 DNA reads TGTGCCAGCAGCTTAGAGACCTTCATGCCTGGGGACACCGGGGAGCTGTTTTTT. Using reference TRBV11-2 and TRBJ2-2 for the parts outside the CDR3, the full variable domain is EAGVAQSPRYKIIEKRQSVAFWCNPISGHATLYWYQQILGQGPKLLIQFQNNGVVDDSQLPKDRFSAERLKGVDSTLKIQPAKLEDSAVYLCASSLETFMPGDTGELFFGEGSRLTVL.

The chain is built from TRBV30 and TRBJ2-1, with no clear D. Per the germline V gene, CDR1 is GTSNPN and CDR2 is SVGIG (reference sequence). V lost 4 bases to trimming and J lost 15 bases, with 22 bases between them. This CDR3 comprises 13 residues. The CDR3 bases are TGTGCCTGGACCGATGGAATATCGGGCCGGGCGTTCTTC. Protein sequence: CAWTDGISGRAFF.

The gene calls are TRBV4-3 and TRBJ2-3; D uncertain. Germline V lookup: CDR1 LGHNA, CDR2 YSLEER. This CDR3 has 16 amino acids. V lost 1 base and J 0 bases, leaving 11 bases between the germline ends. CDR3 region: CASSQGLGESTDTQYF. The CDR3 region has the DNA TGCGCCAGCAGCCAAGGCCTTGGCGAGAGCACAGATACGCAGTATTTT.

The rearrangement uses TRBV7-6 and TRBJ2-1; no clear D. There are 16 residues in the CDR3. Trimming pared 0 bases from V and 0 bases from J, leaving 9 bases between. Germline lookup yields CDR1 SGHVS and CDR2 FNYEAQ. CDR3 in amino acids: CASSLASSSSYNEQFF. CDR3 bases: TGTGCCAGCAGCTTAGCGAGCTCCAGCTCCTACAATGAGCAGTTCTTC.

The genes are TRBV7-8 and TRBJ2-7; 15 nucleotides agree with TRBD2. After removal of 4 bases from V and 2 bases from J, the junction contained 3 bases not matched to a gene. Germline V gene data show CDR1 as SGHVS and CDR2 as FQNEAQ. The CDR3 runs to 16 residues. CDR3 sequence reads: CASSSWTSGRAYEQYF. In DNA form, the CDR3 reads TGTGCCAGCAGCTCATGGACTAGCGGGAGGGCCTACGAGCAGTACTTC. Supplemented by reference TRBV7-8 and TRBJ2-7, the full variable domain reads GAGVSQSPRYKVAKRGQDVALRCDPISGHVSLFWYQQALGQGPEFLTYFQNEAQLDKSGLPSDRFFAERPEGSVSTLKIQRTQQEDSAVYLCASSSWTSGRAYEQYFGPGTRLTVT.

J is TRBJ2-7 and V is TRBV29-1, with D tentatively TRBD1 (5 bases). Trimming stripped 3 bases from V and 5 bases from J, with 14 bases between. Germline values: CDR1 SQVTM, CDR2 ANQGSEA. CDR3 length equals 13 residues. CDR3 region: CSVETDRSNEQYF. The CDR3 DNA reads as TGCAGCGTTGAGACCGACAGAAGTAACGAGCAGTACTTC.